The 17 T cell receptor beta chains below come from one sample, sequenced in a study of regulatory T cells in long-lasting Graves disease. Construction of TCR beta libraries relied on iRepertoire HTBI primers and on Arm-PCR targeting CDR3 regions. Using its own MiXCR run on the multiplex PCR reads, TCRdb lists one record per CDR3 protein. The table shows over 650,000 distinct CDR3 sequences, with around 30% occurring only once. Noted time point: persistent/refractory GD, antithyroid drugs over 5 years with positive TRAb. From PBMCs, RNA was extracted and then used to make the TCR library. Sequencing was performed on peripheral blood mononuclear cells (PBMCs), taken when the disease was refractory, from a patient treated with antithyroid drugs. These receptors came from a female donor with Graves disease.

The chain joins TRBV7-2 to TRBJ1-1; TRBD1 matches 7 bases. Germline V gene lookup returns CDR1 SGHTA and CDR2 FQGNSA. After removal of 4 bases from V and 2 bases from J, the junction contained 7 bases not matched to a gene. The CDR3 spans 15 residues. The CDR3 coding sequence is TGTGCCAGCAGCTCGGAAGGGACAGTTAACACTGAAGCTTTCTTT. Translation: CASSSEGTVNTEAFF. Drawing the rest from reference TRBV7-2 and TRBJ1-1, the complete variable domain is GAGVSQSPSNKVTEKGKDVELRCDPISGHTALYWYRQSLGQGLEFLIYFQGNSAPDKSGLPSDRFSAERTGGSVSTLTIQRTQQEDSAVYLCASSSEGTVNTEAFFGQGTRLTVV.

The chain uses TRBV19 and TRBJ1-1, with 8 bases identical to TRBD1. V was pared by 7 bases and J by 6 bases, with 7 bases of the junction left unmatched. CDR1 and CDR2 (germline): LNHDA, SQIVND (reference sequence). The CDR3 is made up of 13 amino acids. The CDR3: CASTADRGPEAFF. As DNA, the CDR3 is TGTGCCAGTACCGCAGACAGGGGTCCTGAAGCTTTCTTT.

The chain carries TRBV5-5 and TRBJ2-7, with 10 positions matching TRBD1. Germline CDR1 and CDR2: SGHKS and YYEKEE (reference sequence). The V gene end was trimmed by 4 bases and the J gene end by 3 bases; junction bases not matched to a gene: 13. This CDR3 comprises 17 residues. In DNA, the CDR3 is TGTGCCAGCAGCCCAATCCGGGACAGGGGATTCAACTACGAGCAGTACTTC. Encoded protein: CASSPIRDRGFNYEQYF.

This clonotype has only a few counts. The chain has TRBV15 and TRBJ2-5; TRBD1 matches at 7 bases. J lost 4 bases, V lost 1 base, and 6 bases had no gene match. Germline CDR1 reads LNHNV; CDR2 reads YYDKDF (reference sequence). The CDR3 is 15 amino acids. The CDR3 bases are TGTGCCACCAGCAGAGCTAGACAGGGCGCAGAGACCCAGTACTTC. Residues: CATSRARQGAETQYF.

CDR3 residues: CASSFKEQYF. For the CDR3, the DNA is TGTGCCAGCAGTTTCAAGGAGCAGTACTTC. This sequence joins TRBV28 and TRBJ2-7; the D is unclear. The CDR3 covers 10 residues. V lost 3 bases and J lost 7, with 4 bases in between. The germline CDR1 and CDR2 sequences are MDHEN and SYDVKM.

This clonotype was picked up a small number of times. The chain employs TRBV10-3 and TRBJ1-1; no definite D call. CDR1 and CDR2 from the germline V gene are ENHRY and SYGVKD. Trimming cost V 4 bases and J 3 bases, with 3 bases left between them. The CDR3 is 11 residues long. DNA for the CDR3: TGTGCCATCAGTGGGGACACTGAAGCTTTCTTT. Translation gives CAISGDTEAFF.

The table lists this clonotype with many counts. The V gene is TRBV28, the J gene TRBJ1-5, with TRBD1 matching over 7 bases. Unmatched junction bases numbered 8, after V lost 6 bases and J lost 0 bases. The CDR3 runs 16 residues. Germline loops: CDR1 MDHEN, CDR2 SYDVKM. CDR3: CASSPPGTDSNQPQHF. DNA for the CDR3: TGTGCCAGCAGCCCCCCAGGGACAGATAGCAATCAGCCCCAGCATTTT.

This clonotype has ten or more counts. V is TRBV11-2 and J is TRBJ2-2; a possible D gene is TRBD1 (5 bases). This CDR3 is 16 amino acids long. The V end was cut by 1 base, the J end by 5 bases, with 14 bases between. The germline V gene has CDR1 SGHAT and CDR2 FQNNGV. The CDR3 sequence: CASSLARQIQTGELFF. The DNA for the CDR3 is TGTGCCAGCAGCTTAGCCCGACAGATTCAGACCGGGGAGCTGTTTTTT.

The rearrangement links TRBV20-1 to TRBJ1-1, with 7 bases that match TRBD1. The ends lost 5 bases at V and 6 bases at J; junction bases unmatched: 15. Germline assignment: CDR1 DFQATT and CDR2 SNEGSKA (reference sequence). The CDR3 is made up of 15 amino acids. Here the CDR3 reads CSAPPSGRGIAEAFF. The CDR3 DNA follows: TGCAGTGCTCCCCCCAGCGGCAGGGGGATCGCTGAAGCTTTCTTT.

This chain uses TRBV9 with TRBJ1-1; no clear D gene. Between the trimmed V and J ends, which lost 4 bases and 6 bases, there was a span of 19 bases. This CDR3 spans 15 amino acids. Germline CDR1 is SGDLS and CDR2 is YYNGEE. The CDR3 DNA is TGTGCCAGCAGCAATCGACCAGGATCTCCCGCTGAAGCTTTCTTT. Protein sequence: CASSNRPGSPAEAFF.

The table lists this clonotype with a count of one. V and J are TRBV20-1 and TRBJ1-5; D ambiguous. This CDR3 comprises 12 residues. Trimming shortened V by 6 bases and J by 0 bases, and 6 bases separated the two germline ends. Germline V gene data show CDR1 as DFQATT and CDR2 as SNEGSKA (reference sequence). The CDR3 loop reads CSAYNSNQPQHF. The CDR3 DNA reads TGCAGTGCCTACAATAGCAATCAGCCCCAGCATTTT.

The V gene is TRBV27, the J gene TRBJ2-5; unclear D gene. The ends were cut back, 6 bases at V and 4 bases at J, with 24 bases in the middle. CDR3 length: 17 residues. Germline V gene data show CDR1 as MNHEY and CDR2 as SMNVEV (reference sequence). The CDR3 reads CASSPLPGRRIGETQYF. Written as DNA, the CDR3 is TGTGCCAGCAGCCCTTTGCCCGGACGGAGAATCGGAGAGACCCAGTACTTC.

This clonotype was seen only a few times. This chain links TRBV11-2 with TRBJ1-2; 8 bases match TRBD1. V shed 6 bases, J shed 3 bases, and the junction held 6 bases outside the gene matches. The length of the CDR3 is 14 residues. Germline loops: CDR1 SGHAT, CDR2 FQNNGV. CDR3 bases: TGTGCCAGCAGGCCGACGGGACAGGACTATGGCTACACCTTC. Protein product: CASRPTGQDYGYTF.

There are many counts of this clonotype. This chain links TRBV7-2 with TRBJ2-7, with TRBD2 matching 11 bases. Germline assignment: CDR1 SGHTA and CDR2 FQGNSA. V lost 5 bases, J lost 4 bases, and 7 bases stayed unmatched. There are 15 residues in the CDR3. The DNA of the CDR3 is TGTGCCAGCAGCCCGGGACTAGCGGAAGGTTACGAGCAGTACTTC. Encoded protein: CASSPGLAEGYEQYF.

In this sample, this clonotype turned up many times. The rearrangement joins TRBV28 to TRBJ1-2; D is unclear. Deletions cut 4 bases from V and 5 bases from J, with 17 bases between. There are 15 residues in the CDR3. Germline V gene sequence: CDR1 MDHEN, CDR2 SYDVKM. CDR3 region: CASSSAPPLGYGYTF. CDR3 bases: TGTGCCAGCAGTTCGGCCCCTCCGCTGGGGTATGGCTACACCTTC.

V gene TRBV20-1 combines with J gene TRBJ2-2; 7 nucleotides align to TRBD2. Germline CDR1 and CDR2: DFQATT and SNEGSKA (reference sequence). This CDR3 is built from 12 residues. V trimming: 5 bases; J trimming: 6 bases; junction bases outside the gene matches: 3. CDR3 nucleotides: TGCAGTGCTGGTCGGGGGGCCGGGGAGCTGTTTTTT. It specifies CSAGRGAGELFF.

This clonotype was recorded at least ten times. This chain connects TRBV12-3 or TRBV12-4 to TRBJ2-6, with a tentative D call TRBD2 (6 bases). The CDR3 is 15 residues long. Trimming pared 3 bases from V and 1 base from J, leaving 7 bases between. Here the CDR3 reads CASSFRGSGANVLTF. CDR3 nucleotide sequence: TGTGCCAGCAGTTTCCGGGGGTCTGGGGCCAACGTCCTGACTTTC.